This section outlines one T cell receptor beta chain sequence together with its context. Its antigen remains undetermined. There are no base qualities to consult, and no much larger clone falls within one base. The data are from a study of shared clonotypes between healthy human individuals (dated by TCRdb to between 2020 and 2021). Regarding the study in general: A few men and a couple of women, aged 18 to 49 years, made up the cohort. Per donor, three plates each were used for CD4 naive and CD4 memory, two for CD8 naive, and one for CD8 memory. To estimate repertoire size and how much clonotype sharing occurs between individuals, the study deeply sequenced the blood TCR repertoires of about five healthy adults. Libraries were prepared and TCR repertoires were sequenced by different laboratories using diverse techniques, in order to increase sequencing depth and limit assay-specific biases. Leukapheresis yielded between about 0.85 and 10 billion PBMCs per donor.

TCR CDR3 regions were amplified from genomic DNA by multiplex PCR using the deep immunoSEQ assay. For each cell subset, the extracted genomic DNA was distributed evenly across all wells of several immunoSEQ 96-well plates, and each plate served as one replicate. For sorted subsets, 150 to 200 ng genomic DNA, equal to tens of thousands of T cell genomes, was loaded into each replicate PCR. Purified libraries were measured with a Qubit 3.0 fluorometer, size-checked on a Bioanalyzer 2100, and measured again with the KAPA Library Quantification kit. A separate single-read 150-cycle Illumina NextSeq 550 flow cell was used to sequence each immunoSEQ 96-well plate. The paper's processing steps were these. Because only junctional sequences without quality scores were contained in the immunoSEQ output, filtering matching that applied to full-length reads could not be performed. Sequences were annotated with PyIR, a Python wrapper for IgBLAST v1.9, and V/J genes and CDR3 were assigned using IMGT germline references. Any read was removed if the V/J assignment was weak (E-value above 1e-6), the CDR3 was missing, or the read contained stop codons, out-of-frame junctions, or ambiguous translated residues. V3J clonotypes were defined as sequences sharing an identical inferred V gene, J gene, and CDR3 amino acid sequence. The percentage overlap between two repertoires was calculated by dividing the number of shared unique clonotypes by the size of the smaller repertoire. RTK rarefaction, the Chao1 estimator, and Recon v2.1 estimates of unobserved clonotypes were used to assess repertoire richness. For all TCRbeta clonotypes obtained by the gDNA method from several donors, generation probabilities were computed with OLGA. TCRdb holds this immuneACCESS table with in-frame rearrangements only. Some clones are missing; in checked studies, unresolved V genes explain under half, and the rest has no known cause. Clonal size and the V and J genes are those of that table, whereas D and trimming came from the DNA. The sample contains millions of clones, over 85% of them found a single time. About 1.1% of the sample is held by the ten biggest clonotypes.

The study at large found these results: Approximately 5% of naive CD4, around 3.6% of naive CD8, 2% to 2.5% of memory CD4, and 0.35% to 0.5% of memory CD8 clonotypes were shared across several donors. Sampling was restricted to blood, and TCR repertoires in tissue are likely to differ from TCR repertoires in blood. The genetic and exposure-history diversity represented was limited by the small number of donors. Incomplete sequencing was indicated by rarefaction of sorted-subset datasets, despite the large sequencing depth. Pairwise subsampling led to the expectation that sequencing depth would affect the degree of clonotype sharing among donors. Estimated clonotype richness was generally larger for naive than for memory subsets. Compared with non-shared clonotypes, the clonotypes found in all four sorted-subset donors had higher generation probabilities.

CD8 naive samples were obtained by positive selection for CCR7 among CD45RO-negative cells, yielding a CD45RA+CCR7+ population from which TemRA cells were excluded. Donors were healthy HIV-negative adults with no recently reported acute infections or vaccinations. Only Caucasian adults living in Nashville, Tennessee, USA were represented among the donors. After blood collection by leukapheresis, PBMCs were isolated using Ficoll-Histopaque density gradient centrifugation and then cryopreserved in the vapor phase of liquid nitrogen. Purity and quantity of every magnetically sorted T cell population were checked by analytical flow cytometry. Each sorted fraction had its genomic DNA isolated and then quantified by UV absorbance on a Nanodrop 2000c. Sequenced material: naive CD8+ T cells sorted from blood. The intended sense of this specimen's cell subset or site label: CD45RA+CCR7+. The TCR comes from a man aged 18 to 29 in good health.

The CDR3 reads as follows: CASSLMGQETQYF. The DNA sequence follows: TGTGCCAGCAGCTTAATGGGGCAAGAGACCCAGTACTTC. The rearrangement joined TRBV7-3 to TRBJ2-5; the D gene cannot be resolved reliably. The cysteine opens and the phenylalanine closes a CDR3 of 13 amino acids. The retained sequence is limited to the CDR3, 39 bases, with the frame set at the first base. In the germline V gene, CDR1 corresponds to SGHTA and CDR2 to FQGTGA. The V end loses 1 base and the J end loses 2 bases, and a stretch of 5 bases separates them. The CDR3, completed at both ends by the reference TRBV7-3 and TRBJ2-5 genes, gives the full variable domain GAGVSQTPSNKVTEKGKYVELRCDPISGHTALYWYRQSLGQGPEFLIYFQGTGAADDSGLPNDRFFAVRPEGSVSTLKIQRTERGDSAVYLCASSLMGQETQYFGPGTRLLVL.